These 18 T cell receptor beta chains share one sample of origin, sequenced in a study of blood T cells in healthy people across ages. It was with a sample-barcoded 5' primer and a J-beta primer mix that a second PCR of roughly 6 to 12 cycles was run. One entry per CDR3 protein results from TCRdb running MiXCR on the 5' RACE reads. The sample includes roughly 1,800,000 distinct CDR3 sequences, roughly 50% seen only once; the top ten take about 2.1%. The sample comprised blood. These receptors were taken from a woman aged 40 to 50 in good health.

V is TRBV11-2 and J is TRBJ2-5, with TRBD2 matching over 9 bases. CDR1 and CDR2 (germline): SGHAT, FQNNGV. The CDR3 has 16 residues. V trimming: 3 bases; J trimming: 3 bases; junction bases outside the gene matches: 8. The CDR3 protein is CASSFRLAGLEETQYF. CDR3 in DNA: TGTGCCAGCAGCTTTAGGCTAGCGGGGTTGGAAGAGACCCAGTACTTC.

In this sample, this clonotype turned up a few times. V and J are TRBV20-1 and TRBJ2-7, with no clear D. The V gene lost 0 bases and the J gene lost 2 bases, with 14 bases spanning the gap. The CDR3 loop spans 15 amino acids. Germline CDR1 is DFQATT and CDR2 is SNEGSKA (reference sequence). The CDR3 nucleotides read TGCAGTGCTAGAGAGCTTGGGGTACGGACCTACGAGCAGTACTTC. Translation gives CSARELGVRTYEQYF.

The chain links TRBV3-1 to TRBJ1-2, with D unresolved. CDR1 and CDR2 (germline): LGHDT, YNNKEL (reference sequence). The V and J ends lost 3 bases and 7 bases respectively, with 15 bases between them. The CDR3 runs 14 residues. In DNA, the CDR3 is TGTGCCAGCAGCCAGCCTCAGCCCAGAAGTGGCTACACCTTC. This gives the protein CASSQPQPRSGYTF.

This clonotype was detected only a few times. The chain is built from TRBV7-8 and TRBJ1-5; TRBD1 aligns across 8 bases. The CDR3 runs to 16 residues. V was clipped by 0 bases and J by 6 bases; unmatched bases: 7. From germline, CDR1 is SGHVS and CDR2 FQNEAQ. CDR3 sequence reads: CASSLAAQGASQPQHF. In DNA form, the CDR3 reads TGTGCCAGCAGCTTAGCAGCCCAGGGGGCTTCTCAGCCCCAGCATTTT.

The genes are TRBV6-2 or TRBV6-3 and TRBJ2-1; 9 nucleotides agree with TRBD2. CDR1 and CDR2 from the germline V gene are MNHEY and SVGEGT. This CDR3 has 15 amino acids. V shed 2 bases and J 8 bases; nucleotides not matched to a gene: 7. The CDR3 coding sequence is TGTGCCAGCAGTTACGTAGGACTAGCGAGCCATGAGCAGTTCTTC. Translated: CASSYVGLASHEQFF.

The rearrangement joins TRBV9 to TRBJ2-7; 12 nucleotides align to TRBD2. The DNA end lines up better with TRBJ2-5; the J call may be wrong. This CDR3 is 16 amino acids long. Germline CDR1 is SGDLS and CDR2 is YYNGEE. CDR3 bases: TGTGCCAGCAGCGTAGGCCCCGGGACTAGCGGGGAGACCCAGTACTTC. Amino acid sequence: CASSVGPGTSGETQYF.

The chain carries TRBV28 and TRBJ2-7; 8 positions agree with TRBD1. V gave up 7 bases and J gave up 3 bases; unmatched junction bases: 17. CDR3 length: 17 amino acids. Germline V CDR1 and CDR2: MDHEN, SYDVKM. CDR3 region: CASTSPGRGRSNYEQYF. CDR3 coding DNA: TGTGCCAGCACTTCCCCTGGCAGGGGGCGGTCGAACTACGAGCAGTACTTC.

This clonotype was observed a few times. This rearrangement joins TRBV20-1 to TRBJ2-7; possibly TRBD1 for D (5 bases). CDR3 size: 15 residues. Germline CDR1 and CDR2: DFQATT and SNEGSKA (reference sequence). Trimming stripped 1 base from V and 2 bases from J, with 15 bases between. CDR3 loop: CSARAIERGTYEQYF. In nucleotides, the CDR3 is TGCAGTGCTAGAGCCATCGAAAGGGGCACCTACGAGCAGTACTTC.

The chain recombines TRBV20-1 with TRBJ2-1; unclear D gene. The DNA end lines up better with TRBJ2-7; the J call may be wrong. CDR3 size: 13 residues. Germline V lookup: CDR1 DFQATT, CDR2 SNEGSKA (reference sequence). CDR3 nucleotide sequence: TGCAGTGCTATGAACATCGCCTACAATGAGCAGTACTTC. Translating it yields CSAMNIAYNEQYF.

V is TRBV2 and J is TRBJ1-1, with 7 bases fitting TRBD1. CDR1 SNHLY and CDR2 FYNNEI come from the germline V gene. CDR3 length: 14 amino acids. V shed 9 bases, J shed 1 base, and the junction held 8 bases outside the gene matches. DNA of the CDR3: TGTGCCAGTACTAACAGGGGCGAGAACACTGAAGCTTTCTTT. Translated, it gives CASTNRGENTEAFF.

CDR3 sequence: CASSVTGLKAYVGNQPQHF. Written as DNA, the CDR3 is TGCGCCAGCAGCGTTACAGGGTTGAAGGCCTATGTCGGGAATCAGCCCCAGCATTTT. The chain couples TRBV5-1 to TRBJ1-5, with D possibly matching TRBD1 (6 bases). The V end was cut by 4 bases, the J end by 4 bases, with 27 bases between. In germline, CDR1 is SGHRS, CDR2 YFSETQ. This CDR3 region has 19 residues.

CDR3 in amino acids: CSVLTVNTEAFF. The DNA of the CDR3 is TGCAGCGTACTTACAGTGAACACTGAAGCTTTCTTT. The J gene is TRBJ1-1, the V gene TRBV29-1; no clear D. The germline V gene has CDR1 SQVTM and CDR2 ANQGSEA. This CDR3 comprises 12 residues. Trimming cost V 6 bases and J 0 bases, with 8 bases left between them.

The sample holds a few counts of this clonotype. The J gene is TRBJ2-1, the V gene TRBV7-2, with no clear D. Germline CDR1 and CDR2: SGHTA and FQGNSA. CDR3 size: 14 residues. Trimming left V 7 bases short and J 8 bases short, with 18 bases between. This CDR3 is CASTPGSGLDEQFF. The CDR3 DNA is TGTGCCAGCACCCCTGGCTCGGGCTTGGATGAGCAGTTCTTC.

This clonotype has a handful of counts. The chain links TRBV7-9 to TRBJ1-5; tentatively, D is TRBD1 (5 bases). The V end was cut by 5 bases, the J end by 7 bases, with 12 bases between. Germline CDR1 SEHNR, CDR2 FQNEAQ (reference sequence). The CDR3 consists of 13 residues. In DNA form, the CDR3 reads TGTGCCAGCAGCCCAGGGTCAGGACAGCCCCAGCATTTT. Amino acids: CASSPGSGQPQHF.

This clonotype was counted between two and nine times. The chain couples TRBV7-4 to TRBJ2-7, with D possibly TRBD2 on 6 matching bases. The germline CDR1 and CDR2 sequences are SGHVT and SQSDAQ. The CDR3 is 16 residues long. V was cut by 2 bases and J by 0 bases, with 14 bases left in between. CDR3 in amino acids: CASSLTGTESSYEQYF. CDR3 sequence (DNA): TGTGCCAGCAGCTTAACCGGGACTGAGAGCTCCTACGAGCAGTACTTC.

This clonotype has more than one count but fewer than ten. The chain links TRBV27 to TRBJ1-6; D gene uncertain. The V end was cut by 5 bases, the J end by 6 bases, with 8 bases between. This CDR3 region has 13 residues. Germline V gene lookup returns CDR1 MNHEY and CDR2 SMNVEV (reference sequence). The CDR3, as DNA: TGTGCCAGCAGTCGCGGGTTTAATTCACCCCTCCACTTT. This encodes CASSRGFNSPLHF.

The chain carries TRBV20-1 and TRBJ2-1; 10 nucleotides align to TRBD2. This CDR3 has 14 residues. Germline V CDR1 and CDR2: DFQATT, SNEGSKA (reference sequence). V lost 6 bases and J lost 0; bases outside the gene matches: 2. In DNA form, the CDR3 reads TGCAGTGCCACTAGCGGGGACTCCTACAATGAGCAGTTCTTC. Translated, it gives CSATSGDSYNEQFF.

This clonotype has more than one count but fewer than ten. DNA for the CDR3: TGCGCCAGCAGCCTACAGGGGGAAGGGGATACGCAGTATTTT. The encoded protein is CASSLQGEGDTQYF. The rearrangement joins TRBV4-3 to TRBJ2-3; 8 positions match TRBD1. This CDR3 is 14 amino acids long. Looked up from germline, CDR1 is LGHNA and CDR2 is YSLEER. The V gene end was trimmed by 4 bases and the J gene end by 6 bases; junction bases not matched to a gene: 6.